This TCR beta chain appears in the sequencing data of a study of cytomegalovirus exposure and HLA in healthy donors. Study-level findings and limits: It was likely that a cluster of highly shared sequence variants was a sequencing artifact. Segments of the TCR beta V type were, in most cases, productive about 90% or about 30% of the time in an earlier analysis. For presence/absence analyses, sequencing depth was assumed to be roughly uniform across donors.

With 60 Vbeta and 13 Jbeta primers, the PCR was carried out. The protocol was immunoSEQ multiplex PCR, while the TCRdb copy is restricted to in-frame clones and leaves out a portion. Seen here are approximately 200,000 clones, 75% to 85% observed once, and the top ten hold approximately 1.5%. Points on this clone: Antigen specificity is unknown.

The germline V gene encodes CDR1 MGHRA and CDR2 YSYEKL. This CDR3 comprises 15 residues. Trimming left V 2 bases short and J 0 bases short, with 10 bases between. Sample: PBMCs. The clonotype originates from a girl aged 10 to 17 in good health and CMV-seropositive. The V and J genes are TRBV4-1 and TRBJ1-1; D gene ambiguous. CDR3 nucleotide sequence: TGCGCCAGCAGCCAACCGTCAGGTATGAACACTGAAGCTTTCTTT. Residues: CASSQPSGMNTEAFF.